The present TCR beta chain was sequenced within a study of shared clonotypes between healthy human individuals. The CDR3 contains 13 residues. Germline V CDR1 and CDR2: MDHEN, SYDVKM. Trimming took 3 bases from V and 2 from J, leaving 8 bases between them. The study, taken as a whole, reports: Collection of samples was limited to blood; tissue repertoires likely differ. Since donors were few, the genetic and exposure-history diversity represented was limited.

The DNA input per sorted-subset replicate PCR was 150 to 200 ng, corresponding to 25,000 to 35,000 T cell genomes. Study processing details: As immunoSEQ supplied junction-only sequences (without quality scores), filtering differed. The table came from immunoSEQ multiplex PCR; TCRdb's copy has only in-frame clones and leaves some out. That table gives V, J and clone size, and the DNA gave D and trimming. The sample consists of more than 2 million clones, approximately 95% of them appearing once. Note on this clone: Its antigen is not known.

This receptor was identified in a man aged 18 to 30 in good health. The source material was naive CD4+ T cells sorted from blood. Stated subset: CD45RA+ positively selected. J is TRBJ2-7 and V is TRBV28; TRBD1 might be the D (5 bases). The CDR3 nucleotides are TGTGCCAGCAGTTTCAGGGAAGCCTACGAGCAGTACTTC. Residues: CASSFREAYEQYF.